Presented here are 9 T cell receptor beta chains from one specimen sequenced in a study of blood T cell repertoires in COVID-19. Profiling relied on immunoSEQ multiplex PCR, and the TCRdb table lists in-frame clones only, not all of them. The table lists fewer than 300,000 clones, 75% to 90% of them singletons, with around 10% in the top ten. Sequencing was carried out using PBMCs or T cells enriched from blood (not recorded which). The receptors were gathered from a man aged 40-49 years who had recovered from COVID-19.

The chain uses TRBV19 and TRBJ2-1, with D tentatively TRBD2 (5 bases). The CDR3 has 14 amino acids. CDR1 LNHDA and CDR2 SQIVND come from the germline V gene (reference sequence). Trimming shortened V by 8 bases and J by 9 bases, and 20 bases separated the two germline ends. The CDR3 sequence is CASRGLALVCEQFF. CDR3 bases: TGTGCCAGTCGAGGGTTAGCACTAGTTTGTGAGCAGTTCTTC.

V and J are TRBV6-1 and TRBJ1-1; D not resolved. Per the germline V gene, CDR1 is MNHNS and CDR2 is SASEGT. Trimming shortened V by 5 bases and J by 1 base, and 8 bases separated the two germline ends. The CDR3 runs to 13 residues. CDR3 loop: CASSTGGNTEAFF. In nucleotides, the CDR3 is TGTGCCAGCAGTACTGGAGGGAACACTGAAGCTTTCTTT.

This chain links TRBV6-5 with TRBJ1-5; 7 positions agree with TRBD1. The germline V gene has CDR1 MNHEY and CDR2 SVGAGI. CDR3 length equals 14 residues. V lost 6 bases, J lost 2 bases, and 4 bases stayed unmatched. The CDR3 reads CASSRGAGNQPQHF. The CDR3 coding sequence is TGTGCCAGCAGCAGGGGGGCGGGCAATCAGCCCCAGCATTTT.

The chain uses TRBV19 and TRBJ1-1; 8 positions match TRBD1. V lost 6 bases and J lost 0; bases outside the gene matches: 9. The germline CDR1 and CDR2 sequences are LNHDA and SQIVND (reference sequence). The CDR3 length is 16 residues. The CDR3 bases are TGTGCCAGTAGCCTATACCCGACAGGGGTGAACACTGAAGCTTTCTTT. Protein: CASSLYPTGVNTEAFF.

The rearrangement joins TRBV6-1 to TRBJ2-7; D might be TRBD1 (6 bases). The V gene lost 1 base and the J gene lost 0 bases, with 10 bases spanning the gap. CDR1 and CDR2 from the germline V gene are MNHNS and SASEGT. CDR3 length: 15 amino acids. Written as DNA, the CDR3 is TGTGCCAGCAGTGAAGGGAACAGGGCCTCCTACGAGCAGTACTTC. Its translation: CASSEGNRASYEQYF.

The V call is TRBV7-3, the J call TRBJ2-7, with D perhaps matching TRBD1 (6 bases). Per the germline V gene, CDR1 is SGHTA and CDR2 is FQGTGA. The CDR3 is 15 amino acids. Trimming shortened V by 3 bases and J by 4 bases, and 16 bases separated the two germline ends. The CDR3 here is CASSFHGQGSYEQYF. The CDR3 nucleotides read TGTGCCAGCAGCTTCCATGGGCAGGGGTCTTACGAGCAGTACTTC.

The chain links TRBV9 to TRBJ2-6; 7 positions match TRBD1. The germline gives CDR1 SGDLS, CDR2 YYNGEE. The J segment lost 0 bases and the V segment lost 0 bases, leaving 6 bases of the junction unmatched. This CDR3 contains 18 residues. CDR3: CASSVAVTGISGANVLTF. CDR3 bases: TGTGCCAGCAGCGTAGCTGTGACAGGGATCTCTGGGGCCAACGTCCTGACTTTC.

J is TRBJ2-7 and V is TRBV7-8; D gene uncertain. V was cut by 2 bases and J by 0 bases, with 8 bases left in between. In germline, CDR1 is SGHVS, CDR2 FQNEAQ. CDR3 length equals 14 residues. As DNA, the CDR3 is TGTGCCAGCAGCTTACTCCCGTCCTCCTACGAGCAGTACTTC. Its translation is CASSLLPSSYEQYF.

V gene TRBV25-1 combines with J gene TRBJ2-3; D is possibly TRBD2 (6 bases). The V end lost 2 bases, the J end lost 0 bases, and 6 bases lay between the germline ends. The CDR3 spans 14 residues. The germline V gene has CDR1 MGHDK and CDR2 SYGVNS. This CDR3 is CASSEGGSTDTQYF. The CDR3 DNA reads TGTGCCAGCAGTGAAGGGGGGAGCACAGATACGCAGTATTTT.